Below are 20 T cell receptor beta chains sequenced from a single sample in a study of cytomegalovirus exposure and HLA in healthy donors (dated by TCRdb to about 2017). The protocol used for the library was the immunoSEQ multiplex PCR assay. A mixture of 60 forward primers for TCR Vbeta segments and 13 reverse primers for TCR Jbeta segments was used in the multiplex PCR. Sourced from immuneACCESS, this table was stored by TCRdb with only in-frame sequences that have V and J called. A share of the clones is absent; for the studies checked, an unresolved V gene accounts for under half, and the remainder has no known explanation. For this sample there are about 200,000 clones; approximately 70% appear just once. The top ten clones comprise about 1.7% of the sample. The sequencing sample was made of PBMCs. These receptors originate from a woman younger than 45 in good health and CMV-seronegative.

V is TRBV2 and J is TRBJ2-5; D might be TRBD1 (8 bases). Germline loops: CDR1 SNHLY, CDR2 FYNNEI. V lost 8 bases to trimming and J lost 5 bases, with 21 bases between them. CDR3 length equals 15 residues. CDR3 loop: CASGGGAGGVETQYF. The CDR3 coding sequence is TGTGCCAGCGGAGGGGGGGCAGGGGGCGTTGAGACCCAGTACTTC.

This clone has only a few counts. The gene calls are TRBV11-2 and TRBJ1-5; D is undetermined. With 0 bases removed from V and 3 bases from J, the gap between germline ends came to 6 bases. This CDR3 is 14 amino acids long. From germline, CDR1 is SGHAT and CDR2 FQNNGV. CDR3 sequence: CASSLERVNQPQHF. CDR3 sequence (DNA): TGTGCCAGCAGCTTAGAACGGGTCAATCAGCCCCAGCATTTT.

This chain uses TRBV19 with TRBJ1-1; possible D gene TRBD1, 5 bases. Germline V lookup: CDR1 LNHDA, CDR2 SQIVND (reference sequence). V gave up 7 bases and J gave up 4 bases, with 13 bases separating them. CDR3 length: 13 amino acids. The CDR3 DNA follows: TGTGCCAGTACCATACGGAGGGGCACTGAAGCTTTCTTT. This encodes CASTIRRGTEAFF.

The chain uses TRBV27 and TRBJ2-6; 7 bases fit TRBD1. Trimming cost V 5 bases and J 2 bases; bases outside gene matches: 12. The CDR3 totals 18 residues. Germline V gives CDR1 MNHEY, CDR2 SMNVEV (reference sequence). The CDR3 region is CASSRLKGGGTGANVLTF. DNA of the CDR3: TGTGCCAGCAGTCGGCTAAAAGGGGGCGGTACTGGGGCCAACGTCCTGACTTTC.

The CDR3 region has the DNA TGTGCCAGCAGCCCCCCGACGGGGATTGGCTACACCTTC. This codes for CASSPPTGIGYTF. This chain connects TRBV28 to TRBJ1-2; no definite D call. CDR1 and CDR2 (germline): MDHEN, SYDVKM. V gave up 6 bases and J gave up 7 bases, with 15 bases separating them. The CDR3 consists of 13 residues.

The chain employs TRBV5-6 and TRBJ2-5, with 8 bases that match TRBD1. Looked up from germline, CDR1 is SGHDT and CDR2 is YYEEEE. The CDR3 loop spans 14 amino acids. The V segment lost 4 bases and the J segment 5 bases; nucleotides outside the gene matches: 7. The CDR3 nucleotides read TGTGCCAGCAGCGTAACAGGGGGTCAGGAGACCCAGTACTTC. This gives the protein CASSVTGGQETQYF.

This clone was detected only a few times. The rearrangement links TRBV5-6 to TRBJ1-5; D ambiguous. The CDR3 spans 15 residues. Trimming took 1 base from V and 6 from J, leaving 14 bases between them. CDR1 is SGHDT and CDR2 is YYEEEE in the germline V gene. Written as DNA, the CDR3 is TGTGCCAGCAGCTTGTCTTCGTCAGGAAGTCAGCCCCAGCATTTT. This translates into CASSLSSSGSQPQHF.

This chain uses TRBV2 with TRBJ1-5; D is uncertain. CDR1 and CDR2 (germline): SNHLY, FYNNEI. Trimming shortened V by 7 bases and J by 4 bases, and 14 bases separated the two germline ends. CDR3 length equals 14 residues. CDR3 loop: CASTRQATNQPQHF. The CDR3 DNA reads TGTGCCAGCACTCGACAAGCAACAAATCAGCCCCAGCATTTT. The full variable domain, completed using reference TRBV2 and TRBJ1-5, is EPEVTQTPSHQVTQMGQEVILRCVPISNHLYFYWYRQILGQKVEFLVSFYNNEISEKSEIFDDQFSVERPDGSNFTLKIRSTKLEDSAMYFCASTRQATNQPQHFGDGTRLSIL.

This sequence joins TRBV7-3 and TRBJ2-5; a weak D match, TRBD2 (6 bases). V dropped 2 bases and J dropped 5 bases, with 9 bases sitting between them. This CDR3 is 13 amino acids long. Germline V CDR1 and CDR2: SGHTA, FQGTGA. CDR3 in amino acids: CASSLGGRETQYF. The CDR3 bases are TGTGCCAGCAGCTTAGGAGGGCGGGAGACCCAGTACTTC.

The CDR3 loop is CASSSFPRDRANNEQFF. The CDR3 region has the DNA TGTGCCAGCAGCTCCTTCCCTCGGGACAGGGCAAACAATGAGCAGTTCTTC. The chain couples TRBV28 to TRBJ2-1; 9 bases fit TRBD1. CDR1 MDHEN and CDR2 SYDVKM come from the germline V gene. J was trimmed by 5 bases and V by 6 bases; bases with no gene match: 14. The CDR3 is 17 residues long.

In its sample, this clone was seen a few times. The chain links TRBV6-5 to TRBJ1-2; no clear D. Trimming removed 0 bases from V and 6 bases from J, with 14 bases in between. The CDR3 runs 15 residues. CDR1 and CDR2 (germline): MNHEY, SVGAGI. Here the CDR3 DNA reads TGTGCCAGCAGTTACTCCCTGGGCCAGTCTCATGGCTACACCTTC. Amino acid sequence: CASSYSLGQSHGYTF.

The chain is built from TRBV9 and TRBJ2-7; TRBD2 agrees at 10 bases. Germline V gene sequence: CDR1 SGDLS, CDR2 YYNGEE. Unmatched junction bases numbered 1, after V lost 0 bases and J lost 1 base. The length of the CDR3 is 15 residues. Written as DNA, the CDR3 is TGTGCCAGCAGCGTAGGGACTAGCGGTTCCTACGAGCAGTACTTC. Translated: CASSVGTSGSYEQYF.

CDR3 sequence reads: CASSQTQGTNYGYTF. The CDR3, as DNA: TGCGCCAGCAGCCAAACCCAGGGAACTAACTATGGCTACACCTTC. V gene TRBV4-1 combines with J gene TRBJ1-2, with D perhaps matching TRBD1 (5 bases). The CDR3 contains 15 residues. V gave up 2 bases and J gave up 0 bases, with 10 bases separating them. Germline assignment: CDR1 MGHRA and CDR2 YSYEKL.

The chain joins TRBV19 to TRBJ2-7, with D possibly matching TRBD1 (6 bases). This CDR3 contains 15 residues. The V end lost 4 bases, the J end lost 1 base, and 14 bases lay between the germline ends. Germline CDR1 is LNHDA and CDR2 is SQIVND (reference sequence). The chain's CDR3 is CASSTATDRSYEQYF. CDR3 DNA sequence: TGTGCCAGTAGTACAGCCACCGACAGGTCCTACGAGCAGTACTTC.

This chain uses TRBV11-2 with TRBJ2-7; 7 nucleotides line up with TRBD2. This CDR3 is 15 amino acids long. The germline V gene encodes CDR1 SGHAT and CDR2 FQNNGV. Losses at the gene ends were 5 bases for V and 1 base for J; bases not matched to a gene: 8. CDR3: CASSPSWGGSYEQYF. Written as DNA, the CDR3 is TGTGCCAGCAGCCCCTCTTGGGGGGGTTCCTACGAGCAGTACTTC.

The chain links TRBV11-3 to TRBJ2-2; D is unresolved. The CDR3 runs to 14 residues. The germline CDR1 and CDR2 sequences are SGHNT and YENEEA. The V and J ends lost 2 bases and 4 bases respectively, with 8 bases between them. The CDR3 nucleotides read TGTGCCAGCAGCTTAAGCGCCTTCACCGGGGAGCTGTTTTTT. Protein: CASSLSAFTGELFF.

This clone was observed a few times. V gene TRBV7-3 combines with J gene TRBJ2-1; D possibly corresponds to TRBD2 (6 bases). V lost 6 bases and J 7 bases, leaving 16 bases between the germline ends. CDR3 length: 14 amino acids. The V gene's germline CDR1 is SGHTA and CDR2 FQGTGA. The CDR3: CASSRESSGNEQFF. CDR3 DNA: TGTGCCAGCAGTAGGGAAAGCAGCGGGAATGAGCAGTTCTTC.

The chain has TRBV2 and TRBJ1-5; 10 bases are a match to TRBD1. This CDR3 has 13 amino acids. Germline CDR1 SNHLY, CDR2 FYNNEI. With 6 bases clipped from V and 8 bases from J, the junction kept 4 bases outside the gene matches. CDR3 protein: CASRLTGGEPQHF. As DNA, the CDR3 is TGTGCCAGCAGGCTGACAGGGGGCGAGCCCCAGCATTTT.

This clone came up a few times. This chain joins TRBV30 and TRBJ1-5, with TRBD1 identical over 8 bases. CDR3 length: 13 residues. CDR1 is GTSNPN, CDR2 SVGIG, per germline (reference sequence). V lost 0 bases, J lost 6 bases, and 1 base stayed unmatched. CDR3 loop: CAWSVQGGQPQHF. DNA for the CDR3: TGTGCCTGGAGTGTACAGGGGGGTCAGCCCCAGCATTTT. The full variable domain, completed using reference TRBV30 and TRBJ1-5, is SQTIHQWPATLVQPVGSPLSLECTVEGTSNPNLYWYRQAAGRGLQLLFYSVGIGQISSEVPQNLSASRPQDRQFILSSKKLLLSDSGFYLCAWSVQGGQPQHFGDGTRLSIL.

The chain has TRBV5-1 and TRBJ1-1; D is uncertain. Germline V lookup: CDR1 SGHRS, CDR2 YFSETQ. CDR3 length: 16 residues. V gave up 0 bases and J gave up 1 base, with 13 bases separating them. The DNA for the CDR3 is TGCGCCAGCAGCTTGGATGGGCGGGGAGAGAACACTGAAGCTTTCTTT. The encoded protein is CASSLDGRGENTEAFF.